These T cell receptor beta chains were read from a single sample in a study of CD8+CD57+ T cells in acquired aplastic anemia. TCRdb independently ran MiXCR on the reads; one entry per CDR3 protein. The sample carries 150,000 to 200,000 distinct CDR3 sequences, 35% to 50% recorded once. The sample comprised sorted CD4+, CD8+, or CD8+CD57+ T cells (not recorded which) from PBMCs. Every receptor here comes from a human donor in good health. Both conserved end residues are part of each CDR3.

j_gene: TRBJ2-3; v_gene: TRBV7-2; CDR3aa: CASTMTGGTQYF
j_gene: TRBJ2-3; v_gene: TRBV20-1; CDR3aa: CSARAGTGSTDTQYF
j_gene: TRBJ2-2; v_gene: TRBV7-2; CDR3aa: CASSSVAGVNTGELFF
j_gene: TRBJ2-1; v_gene: TRBV25-1; CDR3aa: CASNGGGTSGHNEQFF
j_gene: TRBJ1-2; v_gene: TRBV2; CDR3aa: CASSPDKIYGYTF
j_gene: TRBJ1-2; v_gene: TRBV10-3; CDR3aa: CAISESGDYGYTF
j_gene: TRBJ2-7; v_gene: TRBV20-1; CDR3aa: CSASLTGSLGTYEQYF
j_gene: TRBJ2-7; v_gene: TRBV4-1; CDR3aa: CASSQATSGSSYEQYF
j_gene: TRBJ2-7; v_gene: TRBV11-2; CDR3aa: CASSLGAAGRIYEQYF
j_gene: TRBJ2-7; v_gene: TRBV10-2; CDR3aa: CASRTSGLEQYF
j_gene: TRBJ2-7; v_gene: TRBV6-1; CDR3aa: CASSEIGGNYEQYF
j_gene: TRBJ2-3; v_gene: TRBV10-3; CDR3aa: CAIFEWTSTDTQYF
j_gene: TRBJ2-7; v_gene: TRBV3-1; CDR3aa: CASSSLAGGPYEQYF
j_gene: TRBJ2-1; v_gene: TRBV4-2; CDR3aa: CASSPGGGPKSNEQFF
j_gene: TRBJ2-7; v_gene: TRBV16; CDR3aa: CASNSRAESYEQYF
j_gene: TRBJ2-7; v_gene: TRBV15; CDR3aa: CATSLRPPRSLGEQYF
j_gene: TRBJ2-5; v_gene: TRBV15; CDR3aa: CATSRDATGGWETQYF
j_gene: TRBJ2-7; v_gene: TRBV5-6; CDR3aa: CASSYSLRLKTYEQYF
j_gene: TRBJ2-7; v_gene: TRBV19; CDR3aa: CASSRTLAGGSYEQYF
j_gene: TRBJ1-6; v_gene: TRBV7-2; CDR3aa: CASSSRDGNSPLHF
j_gene: TRBJ2-2; v_gene: TRBV10-3; CDR3aa: CAISEGGSYYGELFF
j_gene: TRBJ1-3; v_gene: TRBV11-2; CDR3aa: CASSLPPYRGGNTIYF
j_gene: TRBJ1-2; v_gene: TRBV5-1; CDR3aa: CASSFTGGPSNYGYTF
j_gene: TRBJ1-4; v_gene: TRBV2; CDR3aa: CASGPGGSANEKLFF
j_gene: TRBJ2-7; v_gene: TRBV5-4; CDR3aa: CASSLSPQGATYERYF
j_gene: TRBJ1-5; v_gene: TRBV19; CDR3aa: CASSIDQRGNNQPQHF
j_gene: TRBJ2-1; v_gene: TRBV6-1; CDR3aa: CASSEHSGAGHNEQFF
j_gene: TRBJ2-1; v_gene: TRBV24-1; CDR3aa: CATSDYGAGSMEQFF
j_gene: TRBJ2-5; v_gene: TRBV20-1; CDR3aa: CSARSVWGEETQYF
j_gene: TRBJ2-2; v_gene: TRBV19; CDR3aa: CASTLPGETTGELFF
j_gene: TRBJ2-1; v_gene: TRBV18; CDR3aa: CASSRAGTSGEFF
j_gene: TRBJ1-1; v_gene: TRBV29-1; CDR3aa: CSAERNTEAFF
j_gene: TRBJ2-7; v_gene: TRBV5-4; CDR3aa: CASSLVGRSSSEQYF
j_gene: TRBJ2-1; v_gene: TRBV3-1; CDR3aa: CASSLRLAGGNEQFF
j_gene: TRBJ1-5; v_gene: TRBV11-2; CDR3aa: CASSLVRGQYSNQPQHF
j_gene: TRBJ2-5; v_gene: TRBV6-1; CDR3aa: CASSESGAGTGEQETQYF
j_gene: TRBJ2-7; v_gene: TRBV6-5; CDR3aa: CASRPRDIYEQYF